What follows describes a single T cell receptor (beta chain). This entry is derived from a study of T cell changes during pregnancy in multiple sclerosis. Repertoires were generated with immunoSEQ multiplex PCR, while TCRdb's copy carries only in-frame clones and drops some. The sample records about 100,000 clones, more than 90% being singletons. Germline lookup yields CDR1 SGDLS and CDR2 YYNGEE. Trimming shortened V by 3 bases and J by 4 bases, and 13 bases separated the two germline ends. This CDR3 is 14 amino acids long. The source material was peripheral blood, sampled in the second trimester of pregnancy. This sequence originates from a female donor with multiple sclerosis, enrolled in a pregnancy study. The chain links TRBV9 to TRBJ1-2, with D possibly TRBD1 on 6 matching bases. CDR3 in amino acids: CASSADSRGYGYTF. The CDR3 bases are TGTGCCAGCAGCGCGGACAGTAGGGGCTATGGCTACACCTTC.